The present entry profiles one T cell receptor (beta chain) with its context. RNA amounts of roughly 0.5 to 1 ug underwent reverse transcription with random hexamers. TCR beta CDR3 was amplified by immunoSEQ multiplex PCR. This amplification extended across 54 Vbeta and 13 Jbeta segments. TCRdb used MiXCR to reprocess the immunoSEQ multiplex PCR reads, holding one entry per CDR3 protein. Of about 430,000 distinct CDR3 sequences listed, more than 80% are singletons. The data derive from a study of CD8 T cells in Susac syndrome. Relapsing-remitting disease, either stable or active, was present in the multiple sclerosis controls, who were treatment-naive patients. V was trimmed by 6 bases and J by 6 bases, leaving 8 bases between them. The CDR3 totals 11 residues. Germline assignment: CDR1 MNHNY and CDR2 SVGAGI (reference sequence).

The specimen sequenced was CD8+ T cells from PBMCs. The chain is built from TRBV6-6 and TRBJ1-1; no clear D gene. This receptor was obtained from a human donor with multiple sclerosis. As DNA, the CDR3 is TGTGCCAGCAGCCATCTAGCTGAAGCTTTCTTT. This sequence encodes CASSHLAEAFF.